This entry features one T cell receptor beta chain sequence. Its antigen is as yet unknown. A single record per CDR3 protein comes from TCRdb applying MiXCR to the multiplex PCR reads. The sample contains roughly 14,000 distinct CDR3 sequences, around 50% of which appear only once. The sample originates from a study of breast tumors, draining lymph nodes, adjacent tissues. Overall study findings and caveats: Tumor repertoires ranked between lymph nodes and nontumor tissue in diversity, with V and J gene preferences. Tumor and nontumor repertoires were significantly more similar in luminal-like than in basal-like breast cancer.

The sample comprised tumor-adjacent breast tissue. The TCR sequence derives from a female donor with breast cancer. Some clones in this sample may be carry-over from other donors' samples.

The DNA for the CDR3 is TGCAGTGCTAGAGCCCCAGGGGGCACAGATACGCAGTATTTT. This gives the protein CSARAPGGTDTQYF. The rearrangement links TRBV20-1 to TRBJ2-3; TRBD1 is a possible D gene (6 bases). Trimming left V 1 base short and J 1 base short, with 9 bases between. Germline CDR1 DFQATT, CDR2 SNEGSKA (reference sequence). The CDR3 sequence is 14 residues long.